The 8 T cell receptor beta chains below were found in one sample sequenced in a study of T cells after yellow fever vaccination. Each CDR3 protein is one row after TCRdb ran MiXCR on the 5' RACE reads. The sample carries tens of thousands of distinct CDR3 sequences, roughly 7.4% recorded once. The specimen was CD8+ T cells sorted from PBMCs, collected on the day of the yellow fever booster vaccination. The source is a man aged 30-40 years who received the YFV17D yellow fever vaccine.

This clonotype was seen a handful of times. The genes are TRBV27 and TRBJ2-3; tentatively, D is TRBD2 (5 bases). Germline V gene data show CDR1 as MNHEY and CDR2 as SMNVEV (reference sequence). The CDR3 length is 14 residues. V was pared by 4 bases and J by 5 bases, with 13 bases between. CDR3 sequence reads: CASSSAGHVDTQYF. In nucleotides, the CDR3 is TGTGCCAGCAGTTCCGCGGGCCACGTAGATACGCAGTATTTT.

In this sample, this clonotype turned up many times. The chain couples TRBV2 to TRBJ2-1; possible D gene TRBD2, 5 bases. Per germline, CDR1 SNHLY and CDR2 FYNNEI. Trimming pared 2 bases from V and 7 bases from J, leaving 15 bases between. CDR3 length: 15 amino acids. The CDR3, as DNA: TGTGCCAGCAGTGAATGGGCTAGCCCACGGAATGAGCAGTTCTTC. As protein: CASSEWASPRNEQFF.

The rearrangement joins TRBV7-9 to TRBJ2-1; D not certain. The CDR3 covers 13 residues. Deletions cut 3 bases from V and 8 bases from J, with 11 bases between. The V gene's germline CDR1 is SEHNR and CDR2 FQNEAQ (reference sequence). CDR3 in DNA: TGTGCCAGCAGCTTGGAAGGAGAACATGAGCAGTTCTTC. Translated: CASSLEGEHEQFF.

V is TRBV20-1 and J is TRBJ2-3; 9 nucleotides align to TRBD2. This CDR3 has 14 amino acids. V lost 2 bases and J lost 4; bases outside the gene matches: 4. Germline CDR1 reads DFQATT; CDR2 reads SNEGSKA (reference sequence). CDR3 nucleotides: TGCAGTGCTAGAAGGCGGGAGGGCCCAGATACGCAGTATTTT. As protein: CSARRREGPDTQYF.

This clonotype was recorded many times. The J gene is TRBJ2-7, the V gene TRBV4-3; possibly TRBD2 for D (5 bases). Trimming shortened V by 0 bases and J by 1 base, and 13 bases separated the two germline ends. This CDR3 comprises 16 residues. Looked up from germline, CDR1 is LGHNA and CDR2 is YSLEER. Here the CDR3 reads CASSQDPASQSYEQYF. CDR3 sequence (DNA): TGCGCCAGCAGCCAAGACCCCGCTAGCCAATCCTACGAGCAGTACTTC.

Ten or more counts support this clonotype. The chain is built from TRBV7-2 and TRBJ2-3; 9 nucleotides line up with TRBD2. The CDR3 length is 15 residues. The ends lost 4 bases at V and 4 bases at J; junction bases unmatched: 6. In germline, CDR1 is SGHTA, CDR2 FQGNSA. The CDR3 is CASSSIAGVADTQYF. DNA of the CDR3: TGTGCCAGCAGCTCCATAGCGGGAGTGGCAGATACGCAGTATTTT.

The chain uses TRBV6-6 and TRBJ2-1; D remains unclear. Trimming removed 6 bases from V and 9 bases from J, with 9 bases in between. The CDR3 sequence is 11 residues long. Germline CDR1 reads MNHNY; CDR2 reads SVGAGI (reference sequence). CDR3 protein: CASSVASEQFF. The CDR3 DNA follows: TGTGCCAGCAGCGTGGCATCTGAGCAGTTCTTC.

Notes on this clonotype: One base away lies a much larger clone, so this may be a sequencing read error. The chain carries TRBV5-1 and TRBJ2-2; tentative D call: TRBD2 (6 bases). This CDR3 spans 13 amino acids. Germline V gene lookup returns CDR1 SGHRS and CDR2 YFSETQ. The chain's CDR3 is CASSLGESGGLFF. The CDR3 DNA is TGCGCCAGCAGCTTGGGGGAGTCCGGGGGGCTGTTTTTT.